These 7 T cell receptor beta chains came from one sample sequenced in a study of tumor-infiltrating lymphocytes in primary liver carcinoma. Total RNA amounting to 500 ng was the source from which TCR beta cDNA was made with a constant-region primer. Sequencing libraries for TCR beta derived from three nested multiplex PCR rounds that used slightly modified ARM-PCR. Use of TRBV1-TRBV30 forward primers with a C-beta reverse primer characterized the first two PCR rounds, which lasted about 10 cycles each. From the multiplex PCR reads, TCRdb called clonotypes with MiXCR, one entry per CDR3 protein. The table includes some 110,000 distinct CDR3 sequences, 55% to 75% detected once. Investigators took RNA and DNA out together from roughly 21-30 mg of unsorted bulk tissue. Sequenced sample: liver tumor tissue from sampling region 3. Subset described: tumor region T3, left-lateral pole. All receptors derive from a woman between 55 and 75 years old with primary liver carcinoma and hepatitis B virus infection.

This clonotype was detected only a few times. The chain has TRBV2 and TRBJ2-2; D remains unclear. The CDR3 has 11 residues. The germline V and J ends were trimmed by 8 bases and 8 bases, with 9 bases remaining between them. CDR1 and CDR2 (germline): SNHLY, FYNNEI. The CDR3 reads CASVDTGELFF. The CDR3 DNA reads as TGTGCCAGCGTTGATACTGGGGAGCTGTTTTTT.

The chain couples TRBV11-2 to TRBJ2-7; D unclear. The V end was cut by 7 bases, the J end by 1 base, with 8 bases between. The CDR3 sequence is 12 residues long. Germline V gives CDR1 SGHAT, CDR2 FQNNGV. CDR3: CASNSESYEQYF. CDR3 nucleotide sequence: TGTGCCAGCAACAGCGAATCCTACGAGCAGTACTTC. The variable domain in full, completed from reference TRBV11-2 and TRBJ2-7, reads EAGVAQSPRYKIIEKRQSVAFWCNPISGHATLYWYQQILGQGPKLLIQFQNNGVVDDSQLPKDRFSAERLKGVDSTLKIQPAKLEDSAVYLCASNSESYEQYFGPGTRLTVT.

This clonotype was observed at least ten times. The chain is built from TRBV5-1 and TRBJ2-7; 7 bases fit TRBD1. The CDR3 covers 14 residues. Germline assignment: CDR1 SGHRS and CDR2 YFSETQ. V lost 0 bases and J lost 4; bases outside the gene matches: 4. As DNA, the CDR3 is TGCGCCAGCAGCTTGGCGGGGACAGAATACGAGCAGTACTTC. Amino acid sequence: CASSLAGTEYEQYF.

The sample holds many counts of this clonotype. CDR3 in DNA: TGCAGCGTTGGGTTTGGTTCGGGGACAGGGGACAATCAGCCCCAGCATTTT. This encodes CSVGFGSGTGDNQPQHF. The chain couples TRBV29-1 to TRBJ1-5, with 10 bases fitting TRBD1. Germline values: CDR1 SQVTM, CDR2 ANQGSEA. CDR3 length: 17 residues. Trimming took 4 bases from V and 3 from J; bases not matched to a gene: 12. The full variable domain, its missing parts supplied by reference TRBV29-1 and TRBJ1-5, is SAVISQKPSRDICQRGTSLTIQCQVDSQVTMMFWYRQQPGQSLTLIATANQGSEATYESGFVIDKFPISRPNLTFSTLTVSNMSPEDSSIYLCSVGFGSGTGDNQPQHFGDGTRLSIL.

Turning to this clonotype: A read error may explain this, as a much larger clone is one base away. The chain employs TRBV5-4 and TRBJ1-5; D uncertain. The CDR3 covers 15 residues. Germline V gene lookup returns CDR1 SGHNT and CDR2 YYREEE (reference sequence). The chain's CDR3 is CTSSLGGGLGQPQHF. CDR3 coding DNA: TGTACCAGCAGCTTGGGTGGCGGGCTGGGGCAGCCCCAGCATTTT.

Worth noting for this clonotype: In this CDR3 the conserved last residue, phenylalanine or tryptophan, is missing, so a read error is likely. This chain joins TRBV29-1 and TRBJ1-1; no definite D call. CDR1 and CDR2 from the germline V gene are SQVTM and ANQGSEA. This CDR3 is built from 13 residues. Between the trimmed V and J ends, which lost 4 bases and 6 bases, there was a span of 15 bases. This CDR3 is CSVAALAAAEAFI. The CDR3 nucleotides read TGCAGCGTTGCGGCCCTAGCGGCCGCTGAAGCTTTCATT.

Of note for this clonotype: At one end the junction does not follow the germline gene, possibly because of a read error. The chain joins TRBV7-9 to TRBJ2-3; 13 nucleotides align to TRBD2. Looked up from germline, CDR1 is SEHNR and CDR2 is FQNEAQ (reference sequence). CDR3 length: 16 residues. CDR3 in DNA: TGTACCAGCAGGACTAGCGGGGGTACTAGCACAGATACGCAGTATTTT. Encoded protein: CTSRTSGGTSTDTQYF.